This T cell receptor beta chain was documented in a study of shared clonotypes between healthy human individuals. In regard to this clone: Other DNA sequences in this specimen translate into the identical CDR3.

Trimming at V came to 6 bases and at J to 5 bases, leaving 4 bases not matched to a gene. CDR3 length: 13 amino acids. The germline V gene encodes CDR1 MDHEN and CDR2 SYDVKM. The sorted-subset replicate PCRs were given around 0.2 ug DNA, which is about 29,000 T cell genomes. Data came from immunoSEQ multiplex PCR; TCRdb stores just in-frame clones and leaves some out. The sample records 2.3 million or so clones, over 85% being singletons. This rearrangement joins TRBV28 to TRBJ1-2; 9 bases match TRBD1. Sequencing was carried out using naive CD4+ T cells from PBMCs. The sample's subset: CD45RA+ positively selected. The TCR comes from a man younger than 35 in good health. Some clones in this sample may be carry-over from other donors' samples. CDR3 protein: CASSPGTGYGYTF. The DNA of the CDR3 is TGTGCCAGCAGCCCTGGGACAGGGTATGGCTACACCTTC.